This T cell receptor beta chain came from a study of blood T cell repertoires in COVID-19. Germline-derived CDR1 and CDR2 are WNHNN and SYGVQD (reference sequence). This CDR3 has 10 residues. The V end was cut by 9 bases, the J end by 6 bases, with 8 bases between. TCRdb's table, derived via immunoSEQ multiplex PCR, lists solely in-frame clones and lacks some. The top ten clones hold approximately 6.2% of a sample with hundreds of thousands of clones, around 84% of them seen once. This TCR was sampled from a woman in her thirties or forties who had recovered from COVID-19. The specimen was PBMCs or T cells enriched from blood (not recorded which). This rearrangement joins TRBV10-1 to TRBJ1-1, with D hard to call. The DNA for the CDR3 is TGCGCCAGTTCCGTATCTGAAGCTTTCTTT. It yields the protein CASSVSEAFF.